One and the same sample provided the 25 T cell receptor beta chains below, sequenced in a study of T cell responses to AZD1222 COVID-19 vaccine. Measured with immunoSEQ multiplex PCR; TCRdb has only the in-frame clones, and not every one. Of more than 150,000 clones listed, around 89% are singletons. This specimen was peripheral blood, taken on day 0 of AZD1222 vaccination. These TCRs come from an adult in good health.

This chain links TRBV18 with TRBJ2-5, with D perhaps matching TRBD1 (6 bases). V lost 4 bases, J lost 10 bases, and 19 bases lay in between. The germline CDR1 and CDR2 sequences are KGHSH and LQKENI. This CDR3 region has 14 residues. Here the CDR3 DNA reads TGTGCCAGCTCACTCGACGAGGGGCAACAGGGCCAGTACTTC. Encoded protein: CASSLDEGQQGQYF.

The chain links TRBV27 to TRBJ2-7, with D unclear. This CDR3 is built from 12 residues. V shed 8 bases and J shed 7 bases, with 15 bases lying between them. Per germline, CDR1 MNHEY and CDR2 SMNVEV (reference sequence). This chain's CDR3 is CASFDLLGEQYF. DNA of the CDR3: TGTGCCAGCTTTGACCTTCTGGGGGAGCAGTACTTC.

The chain links TRBV30 to TRBJ2-3, with a possible D match to TRBD2 (6 bases). V lost 6 bases and J 0 bases, leaving 10 bases between the germline ends. CDR1 and CDR2 from the germline V gene are GTSNPN and SVGIG (reference sequence). There are 13 residues in the CDR3. The CDR3 coding sequence is TGTGCCTGCTCGGGACTTAGCACAGATACGCAGTATTTT. It encodes CACSGLSTDTQYF.

In this sample, this clone turned up a few times. The V call is TRBV6-5, the J call TRBJ1-5; TRBD1 is a possible D gene (5 bases). Between the trimmed V and J ends, which lost 3 bases and 0 bases, there was a span of 12 bases. Germline V gene data show CDR1 as MNHEY and CDR2 as SVGAGI. The CDR3 has 16 residues. The CDR3 DNA reads as TGTGCCAGCAGTTATTCCTGGGGGGTTAGCAATCAGCCCCAGCATTTT. Translated, it gives CASSYSWGVSNQPQHF.

V is TRBV2 and J is TRBJ1-5; 7 bases align to TRBD1. There are 15 residues in the CDR3. In germline, CDR1 is SNHLY, CDR2 FYNNEI. Germline trimming cut 6 bases from V and 4 bases from J; bases unmatched to any gene: 9. The CDR3 spells CASSVQVGQNQPQHF. CDR3 nucleotides: TGTGCCAGCAGCGTCCAAGTGGGACAGAATCAGCCCCAGCATTTT.

The sample holds one count of this clone. The chain is built from TRBV6-5 and TRBJ1-1; D unclear. Trimming shortened V by 1 base and J by 3 bases, and 0 bases separated the two germline ends. The CDR3 extends over 11 amino acids. Germline CDR1 MNHEY, CDR2 SVGAGI. DNA for the CDR3: TGTGCCAGCAGTTACTACACTGAAGCTTTCTTT. Translated, it gives CASSYYTEAFF.

This chain connects TRBV24-1 to TRBJ2-1, with TRBD1 as a possible D gene (5 bases). Trimming stripped 8 bases from V and 3 bases from J, with 7 bases between. The CDR3 extends over 12 amino acids. In germline, CDR1 is KGHDR, CDR2 SFDVKD. The CDR3 DNA reads TGTGCCACCATAGACAGCTACAATGAGCAGTTCTTC. As protein: CATIDSYNEQFF.

V usage is TRBV7-9 and J usage is TRBJ2-7; maybe TRBD2 (5 bases). CDR1 SEHNR and CDR2 FQNEAQ come from the germline V gene (reference sequence). CDR3 size: 13 residues. V was clipped by 5 bases and J by 6 bases, with 14 bases between them. The CDR3 protein is CASSTQTSSEQYF. CDR3 nucleotide sequence: TGTGCCAGCAGCACCCAAACTAGTTCCGAGCAGTACTTC.

J is TRBJ1-2 and V is TRBV7-9; D might be TRBD1 (5 bases). The CDR3 contains 14 residues. Trimming took 3 bases from V and 7 from J, leaving 15 bases between them. Germline V CDR1 and CDR2: SEHNR, FQNEAQ (reference sequence). CDR3: CASSFGQGLSGYTF. The CDR3 region has the DNA TGTGCCAGCAGCTTCGGCCAGGGATTAAGTGGCTACACCTTC.

V is TRBV19 and J is TRBJ1-2; tentative D call: TRBD1 (5 bases). The length of the CDR3 is 13 residues. Germline V gene sequence: CDR1 LNHDA, CDR2 SQIVND (reference sequence). Trimming shortened V by 4 bases and J by 8 bases, and 14 bases separated the two germline ends. The CDR3 sequence is CASSSQGAGGYTF. For the CDR3, the DNA is TGTGCCAGTAGTAGCCAGGGAGCTGGCGGCTACACCTTC.

The J gene is TRBJ1-6, the V gene TRBV6-5, with 9 positions matching TRBD1. This CDR3 has 14 residues. The junction had 2 bases not matched to a gene; V was cut back by 6 bases and J by 5 bases. The germline V gene encodes CDR1 MNHEY and CDR2 SVGAGI. The CDR3 coding sequence is TGTGCCAGCAGACGACAGGGGGATAATTCACCCCTCCACTTT. Encoded protein: CASRRQGDNSPLHF.

This rearrangement joins TRBV28 to TRBJ2-7, with TRBD1 identical over 11 bases. Germline CDR1 reads MDHEN; CDR2 reads SYDVKM. The CDR3 is made up of 15 amino acids. V dropped 5 bases and J dropped 3; count of bases not matched to a gene: 6. Here the CDR3 DNA reads TGTGCCAGCAGTACAGCCGGGACAGGGGGCTACGAGCAGTACTTC. Its translation is CASSTAGTGGYEQYF.

This chain uses TRBV18 with TRBJ2-3; the match to TRBD2 covers 12 bases. The CDR3 is made up of 17 amino acids. Losses at the gene ends were 3 bases for V and 2 bases for J; bases not matched to a gene: 6. CDR1 is KGHSH and CDR2 is LQKENI in the germline V gene. The CDR3 protein is CASSPRLAGAATDTQYF. Here the CDR3 DNA reads TGTGCCAGCTCACCCCGACTAGCGGGGGCCGCCACAGATACGCAGTATTTT.

The chain joins TRBV9 to TRBJ2-1; the D gene is possibly TRBD1 (5 bases). CDR3 size: 16 residues. Looked up from germline, CDR1 is SGDLS and CDR2 is YYNGEE. V lost 2 bases to trimming and J lost 1 base, with 13 bases between them. For the CDR3, the DNA is TGTGCCAGCAGCGTTACCACAGGAGTATCCTACAATGAGCAGTTCTTC. Its translation is CASSVTTGVSYNEQFF.

The J gene is TRBJ1-3, the V gene TRBV7-9; the D is unclear. This CDR3 is 16 amino acids long. CDR1 and CDR2 (germline): SEHNR, FQNEAQ (reference sequence). V gave up 1 base and J gave up 1 base, with 11 bases separating them. The chain's CDR3 is CASSLDSVGSGNTIYF. CDR3 bases: TGTGCCAGCAGCTTAGATTCGGTTGGGTCTGGAAACACCATATATTTT.

J is TRBJ2-5 and V is TRBV12-2; TRBD1 was called by the table and not checked on the DNA. TRBV12-2 is described as a pseudogene. This CDR3 has 17 residues. Here the CDR3 reads CASRLDHVGLDTYSQYF. The CDR3 bases are TGTGCAAGTCGCTTAGATCACGTGGGGCTAGACACGTATTCCCAGTACTTC.

This sequence joins TRBV11-2 and TRBJ1-2, with D uncertain. This CDR3 region has 13 residues. With 6 bases removed from V and 5 bases from J, the gap between germline ends came to 13 bases. The germline gives CDR1 SGHAT, CDR2 FQNNGV. DNA for the CDR3: TGTGCCAGCAGTTCCGCAGGAGTATATGGCTACACCTTC. Its protein product is CASSSAGVYGYTF.

The chain combines TRBV4-2 with TRBJ2-7, with a tentative D call TRBD2 (6 bases). Germline V CDR1 and CDR2: LGHNA, YNFKEQ. Trimming left V 6 bases short and J 4 bases short, with 16 bases between. The CDR3 sequence is 14 residues long. DNA for the CDR3: TGTGCCAGCAGGTCCCAGCCGGGAGAATACGAGCAGTACTTC. As protein: CASRSQPGEYEQYF.

CDR3 amino acids: CASSQQQGSGYTF. CDR3 DNA sequence: TGTGCCAGCTCCCAACAACAGGGTAGTGGCTACACCTTC. The chain carries TRBV18 and TRBJ1-2, with D possibly being TRBD1 (6 bases). V lost 6 bases to trimming and J lost 7 bases, with 15 bases between them. Looked up from germline, CDR1 is KGHSH and CDR2 is LQKENI. The CDR3 has 13 residues.

This chain connects TRBV6-1 to TRBJ2-7, with 9 bases aligning to TRBD2. CDR1 and CDR2 (germline): MNHNS, SASEGT. This CDR3 spans 18 amino acids. Losses at the gene ends were 4 bases for V and 1 base for J; bases not matched to a gene: 14. CDR3 region: CASSVGRGREGQSYEQYF. In nucleotides, the CDR3 is TGTGCCAGCAGTGTTGGAAGGGGGCGGGAGGGCCAGTCCTACGAGCAGTACTTC.

V and J are TRBV28 and TRBJ1-2; no clear D gene. V shed 2 bases and J shed 2 bases, with 9 bases lying between them. The CDR3 is 14 amino acids. From germline, CDR1 is MDHEN and CDR2 SYDVKM. The CDR3 here is CASSLGFENYGYTF. The CDR3 bases are TGTGCCAGCAGTTTAGGCTTTGAGAACTATGGCTACACCTTC.

The chain carries TRBV10-1 and TRBJ1-2; TRBD1 matches at 7 bases. The J segment lost 1 base and the V segment lost 2 bases, leaving 13 bases of the junction unmatched. Germline CDR1 and CDR2: WNHNN and SYGVQD (reference sequence). This CDR3 has 18 amino acids. The CDR3 sequence is CASSEPGTASEFNYGYTF. In DNA, the CDR3 is TGCGCCAGCAGTGAGCCCGGGACAGCCTCCGAATTTAACTATGGCTACACCTTC.

This clone was seen a single time. V gene TRBV28 combines with J gene TRBJ2-7; 11 nucleotides align to TRBD2. From germline, CDR1 is MDHEN and CDR2 SYDVKM. The CDR3 covers 15 residues. J gave up 5 bases and V 7 bases, and 10 bases lay outside the gene matches. CDR3 protein: CASTTGTSGSDEQYF. Written as DNA, the CDR3 is TGTGCCAGCACCACCGGGACTAGCGGTAGCGACGAGCAGTACTTC.

This chain links TRBV5-1 with TRBJ2-7; D may correspond to TRBD1 or TRBD2 (5 bases each). In germline, CDR1 is SGHRS, CDR2 YFSETQ. This CDR3 comprises 15 residues. V was pared by 0 bases and J by 0 bases, with 10 bases between. The CDR3 DNA sequence: TGCGCCAGCAGCTTGGGGGACGGCCACTCCTACGAGCAGTACTTC. It translates to CASSLGDGHSYEQYF.

The gene calls are TRBV5-8 and TRBJ1-5, with 10 bases fitting TRBD1. Germline CDR1 is SGHTS and CDR2 is YDEGEE. The trim removed 4 bases at V and 6 bases at J, leaving 7 bases unmatched. This CDR3 spans 15 amino acids. The CDR3: CASSNAGTGAQPQHF. CDR3 nucleotides: TGTGCCAGCAGCAACGCCGGGACAGGGGCTCAGCCCCAGCATTTT.